This T cell receptor (beta chain) emerged from a study of T cell responses to AZD1222 COVID-19 vaccine. Some clones are missing from TCRdb's copy, which holds only in-frame ones; the method was immunoSEQ multiplex PCR. Seen here are tens of thousands of clones, about nine tenths observed once, and the top ten hold about 28%. Trimming stripped 0 bases from V and 15 bases from J, with 12 bases between. Germline values: CDR1 LGHDT, CDR2 YNNKEL (reference sequence). The CDR3 has 12 amino acids. As regards this clone: Its antigen is not known.

Study conclusions and caveats: In the spike-specific TCR repertoire, nearly half reportedly target unmutated variant regions. Spike-specific TCR depth and breadth grew after two AZD1222 doses. Repertoires were obtained solely post-peak T cell response. Donors were largely white British and mainly female; clonal diversity was possibly underestimated.

The TCR sequence derives from an adult who received the AZD1222 COVID-19 vaccine. Sequencing was performed on peripheral blood, taken 28 days after the second AZD1222 dose. This chain joins TRBV3-1 (or the pseudogene TRBV3-2) and TRBJ2-1, with a tentative D call TRBD1 (6 bases). DNA for the CDR3: TGTGCCAGCAGCCAAGAAGGTAGGGGGTCGTTCTTC. Protein: CASSQEGRGSFF.